This entry describes one TCR beta chain. Its matching antigen is unknown. Under the authors' procedure: The median was 95,638 TCRs per sample, ranging 23,224 to 690,600. TCRdb used MiXCR to reprocess the RACE reads, holding one entry per CDR3 protein. TCRdb's processing, not the study's, gives the V and J calls here. The data hold around 150,000 distinct CDR3 sequences, with more than 12% observed a single time. This record comes from a study of human T cells and chemical hapten exposure. Study at large: Skin of the upper inner arm, around 2 cm by around 2 cm, received 2% DPC for sensitization. General observations from the study: DPC sensitization left the count of TCRs above 1 in 1000 unchanged. Expanded TCR sets contained significantly more large CDR3 similarity clusters than controls.

Noted time point: patch test 1, 2 weeks after DPC sensitization. The treatment is: therapeutic diphenylcyclopropenone sensitization with weekly scalp DPC. CDR3 length: 20 residues. CDR1 and CDR2 (germline): MNHEY, SMNVEV (reference sequence). V gave up 5 bases and J gave up 0 bases; unmatched junction bases: 9. The sequence was collected from a woman aged 25-40 years with alopecia areata. Some clones in this sample may be carry-over from other donors' samples. The specimen was whole blood, collected in connection with sensitization to the hapten diphenylcyclopropenone (DPC). V is TRBV27 and J is TRBJ2-2; 16 bases line up with TRBD2. CDR3 coding DNA: TGTGCCAGCAGTCCCCTGGGACTAGCGGGGGGGCCCGCGAACACCGGGGAGCTGTTTTTT. The encoded protein is CASSPLGLAGGPANTGELFF.